The clone carrying this TCR beta chain came up once. This record belongs to a study of T cell changes during pregnancy in multiple sclerosis. Repertoires were generated with immunoSEQ multiplex PCR, while TCRdb's copy carries only in-frame clones and drops some. The table lists fewer than 110,000 clones, around 91% of them singletons, with 0.8% to 1% in the top ten. Deletions cut 5 bases from V and 3 bases from J, with 13 bases between. CDR3 size: 14 residues. Germline CDR1 and CDR2: MDHEN and SYDVKM. This clonotype was sampled from a female donor with multiple sclerosis, enrolled in a pregnancy study. The gene calls are TRBV28 and TRBJ1-1; D is perhaps TRBD1 (5 bases). The sequences come from peripheral blood, collected after pregnancy. The chain's CDR3 is CASSRYLGDTEAFF. DNA of the CDR3: TGTGCCAGCAGTCGATATCTAGGGGACACTGAAGCTTTCTTT.